What follows are 25 T cell receptor beta chains derived from one specimen sequenced in a study of cytomegalovirus exposure and HLA in healthy donors. The study ran its PCR with 60 Vbeta and 13 Jbeta primers. Here immunoSEQ multiplex PCR was the method, and the copy in TCRdb shows in-frame clones only, minus some. The data contain about 130,000 clones, around three quarters of them singletons. The sample was PBMCs. These receptors came from a female donor in good health and CMV-seronegative.

The table lists this clone with a few counts. The rearrangement uses TRBV15 and TRBJ2-1; no firm D call. Germline-derived CDR1 and CDR2 are LNHNV and YYDKDF (reference sequence). V gave up 4 bases and J gave up 2 bases, with 12 bases separating them. The CDR3 has 15 amino acids. The CDR3 nucleotides are TGTGCCACCAGCACCCTCCGAGTGGCCTACAATGAGCAGTTCTTC. Translation gives CATSTLRVAYNEQFF.

V usage is TRBV15 and J usage is TRBJ2-1; 8 bases align to TRBD2. J lost 9 bases, V lost 7 bases, and 20 bases had no gene match. Germline V lookup: CDR1 LNHNV, CDR2 YYDKDF (reference sequence). The CDR3 has 17 amino acids. CDR3: CATKNFLLGGRLSEQFF. The CDR3 nucleotides read TGTGCCACCAAGAATTTTCTCTTGGGCGGGAGGCTTAGTGAGCAGTTCTTC. Full variable domain (remainder filled in from reference TRBV15 and TRBJ2-1): DAMVIQNPRYQVTQFGKPVTLSCSQTLNHNVMYWYQQKSSQAPKLLFHYYDKDFNNEADTPDNFQSRRPNTSFCFLDIRSPGLGDTAMYLCATKNFLLGGRLSEQFFGPGTRLTVL.

The chain carries TRBV5-1 and TRBJ2-7; 7 positions match TRBD2. J was trimmed by 2 bases and V by 0 bases; bases with no gene match: 2. From germline, CDR1 is SGHRS and CDR2 YFSETQ. The CDR3 totals 14 residues. Here the CDR3 reads CASSLGDYTYEQYF. The CDR3 DNA is TGCGCCAGCAGCTTGGGGGACTACACCTACGAGCAGTACTTC.

The chain recombines TRBV9 with TRBJ1-2; D gene unclear. The CDR3 is made up of 14 amino acids. CDR1 SGDLS and CDR2 YYNGEE come from the germline V gene. Deletions cut 4 bases from V and 0 bases from J, with 10 bases between. The CDR3 region is CASSPSGTNYGYTF. The DNA for the CDR3 is TGTGCCAGCAGCCCCAGCGGTACTAACTATGGCTACACCTTC.

This chain joins TRBV9 and TRBJ2-1; D might be TRBD2 (5 bases). CDR1 and CDR2 (germline): SGDLS, YYNGEE. V gave up 4 bases and J gave up 5 bases, with 13 bases separating them. The CDR3 is 14 residues long. The CDR3 sequence is CASSPTGSHNEQFF. The DNA of the CDR3 is TGTGCCAGCAGCCCTACTGGGAGCCACAATGAGCAGTTCTTC.

This chain joins TRBV20-1 and TRBJ2-5; D is possibly TRBD1 (6 bases). Germline assignment: CDR1 DFQATT and CDR2 SNEGSKA (reference sequence). The CDR3 loop spans 11 amino acids. V was shortened by 8 bases and J by 5 bases, with 12 bases between the two germline ends. Here the CDR3 DNA reads TGCAGTACTGGGGGCGGGGAGACCCAGTACTTC. Amino acid sequence: CSTGGGETQYF.

This chain connects TRBV2 to TRBJ2-7; unclear D gene. The CDR3 is 17 amino acids. Germline loops: CDR1 SNHLY, CDR2 FYNNEI. The ends were cut back, 4 bases at V and 4 bases at J, with 23 bases in the middle. The CDR3 region has the DNA TGTGCCAGCAGTGGATCCCGAAGAGGTGGCGGTATTTACGAGCAGTACTTC. This translates into CASSGSRRGGGIYEQYF.

A single count supports this clone. The chain joins TRBV7-3 to TRBJ1-2; D unresolved. V shed 2 bases and J shed 8 bases, with 12 bases lying between them. Germline CDR1 reads SGHTA; CDR2 reads FQGTGA. This CDR3 has 13 amino acids. This CDR3 is CASSLDVVRGYTF. In DNA, the CDR3 is TGTGCCAGCAGCTTAGATGTTGTGAGAGGCTACACCTTC.

This chain links TRBV11-3 with TRBJ2-1, with TRBD2 identical over 9 bases. Trimming cost V 4 bases and J 6 bases; bases outside gene matches: 7. The CDR3 runs to 15 residues. Germline V gene sequence: CDR1 SGHNT, CDR2 YENEEA. CDR3 nucleotide sequence: TGTGCCAGCAGCTCTCCGGGACTAGCTGGCAATGAGCAGTTCTTC. This sequence encodes CASSSPGLAGNEQFF.

The chain has TRBV10-3 and TRBJ1-2; D not resolved. CDR3 length equals 15 residues. V dropped 0 bases and J dropped 2 bases, with 10 bases sitting between them. Per germline, CDR1 ENHRY and CDR2 SYGVKD. The CDR3 loop reads CAISESGGRNYGYTF. The CDR3 DNA reads as TGTGCCATCAGTGAGTCGGGAGGGAGGAACTATGGCTACACCTTC.

The gene calls are TRBV5-6 and TRBJ2-3; 11 bases are shared with TRBD2. Trimming at V came to 0 bases and at J to 4 bases, leaving 7 bases not matched to a gene. There are 17 residues in the CDR3. Germline values: CDR1 SGHDT, CDR2 YYEEEE. The CDR3 is CASSLVAGGSRPDTQYF. CDR3 nucleotide sequence: TGTGCCAGCAGCTTGGTAGCGGGAGGGAGTCGCCCAGATACGCAGTATTTT.

In its sample, this clone was seen once. The chain joins TRBV6-5 to TRBJ2-5; maybe TRBD2 (6 bases). The assigned J gene may be wrong: the sequence end matches TRBJ2-7 better. This CDR3 comprises 13 residues. Germline V gene sequence: CDR1 MNHEY, CDR2 SVGAGI. The CDR3 DNA reads TGTGCCAGCAGTTACTCTGCGGGATACGAGCAGTACTTC. Translation gives CASSYSAGYEQYF.

V and J are TRBV7-3 and TRBJ1-5, with 7 bases matching TRBD1. The CDR3 spans 18 residues. V dropped 2 bases and J dropped 1; count of bases not matched to a gene: 11. In germline, CDR1 is SGHTA, CDR2 FQGTGA. The CDR3 protein is CASSLLRADRESNQPQHF. The CDR3 DNA reads TGTGCCAGCAGCTTATTAAGAGCAGACAGGGAGAGCAATCAGCCCCAGCATTTT.

The sample holds a few counts of this clone. V and J are TRBV28 and TRBJ1-5, with D hard to call. Trimming stripped 6 bases from V and 2 bases from J, with 14 bases between. Germline CDR1 MDHEN, CDR2 SYDVKM. The CDR3 loop spans 15 amino acids. CDR3 coding DNA: TGTGCCAGCAGACTACCGTCGGTCGGCAATCAGCCCCAGCATTTT. Translating it yields CASRLPSVGNQPQHF. Complete variable domain (other parts from reference TRBV28 and TRBJ1-5): DVKVTQSSRYLVKRTGEKVFLECVQDMDHENMFWYRQDPGLGLRLIYFSYDVKMKEKGDIPEGYSVSREKKERFSLILESASTNQTSMYLCASRLPSVGNQPQHFGDGTRLSIL.

The rearrangement uses TRBV19 and TRBJ1-5; 8 bases line up with TRBD1. CDR1 is LNHDA, CDR2 SQIVND, per germline (reference sequence). Trimming took 6 bases from V and 5 from J; bases not matched to a gene: 3. The CDR3 has 13 residues. As DNA, the CDR3 is TGTGCCAGTAGGCAACAGGGGGATCAGCCCCAGCATTTT. The encoded protein is CASRQQGDQPQHF.

CDR3 region: CASSLGVLQGGNTIYF. The CDR3 bases are TGTGCCAGCAGCTTAGGGGTTCTGCAGGGAGGAAACACCATATATTTT. This rearrangement joins TRBV11-2 to TRBJ1-3; possibly TRBD1 for D (5 bases). CDR1 and CDR2 (germline): SGHAT, FQNNGV. CDR3 length: 16 amino acids. V gave up 1 base and J gave up 4 bases, with 14 bases separating them. Combining the CDR3 with reference TRBV11-2 and TRBJ1-3 gives the whole variable domain EAGVAQSPRYKIIEKRQSVAFWCNPISGHATLYWYQQILGQGPKLLIQFQNNGVVDDSQLPKDRFSAERLKGVDSTLKIQPAKLEDSAVYLCASSLGVLQGGNTIYFGEGSWLTVV.

V and J are TRBV19 and TRBJ2-2, with 8 bases that match TRBD2. CDR3 size: 15 residues. The germline V gene encodes CDR1 LNHDA and CDR2 SQIVND (reference sequence). Trimming removed 6 bases from V and 0 bases from J; junction bases left unmatched: 3. In DNA form, the CDR3 reads TGTGCCAGTAGGCGGGGGGCTGCGAACACCGGGGAGCTGTTTTTT. Protein: CASRRGAANTGELFF.

The rearrangement uses TRBV29-1 and TRBJ1-2; 7 positions match TRBD1. V was pared by 0 bases and J by 5 bases, with 9 bases of the junction left unmatched. The CDR3 is 15 residues long. Germline V gives CDR1 SQVTM, CDR2 ANQGSEA. CDR3 nucleotides: TGCAGCGTTGAAGATCCCCGGGACAGCGAGTATGGCTACACCTTC. Encoded protein: CSVEDPRDSEYGYTF.

The V gene is TRBV4-1, the J gene TRBJ2-5, with D maybe TRBD2 (6 bases). From germline, CDR1 is MGHRA and CDR2 YSYEKL. The ends were cut back, 4 bases at V and 5 bases at J, with 14 bases in the middle. The CDR3 loop spans 14 amino acids. Here the CDR3 DNA reads TGCGCCAGCAGCCCGGGACTCCCCCATGAGACCCAGTACTTC. This codes for CASSPGLPHETQYF.

The rearrangement uses TRBV30 and TRBJ2-3, with 8 bases lining up with TRBD2. The CDR3 is made up of 15 amino acids. Trimming at V came to 2 bases and at J to 2 bases, leaving 6 bases not matched to a gene. Germline V gene sequence: CDR1 GTSNPN, CDR2 SVGIG (reference sequence). The CDR3 protein is CAWSFAGGDTDTQYF. The CDR3 DNA is TGTGCCTGGAGTTTTGCGGGAGGAGACACAGATACGCAGTATTTT.

The gene calls are TRBV18 and TRBJ1-5; possible D gene TRBD1, 6 bases. Germline CDR1 is KGHSH and CDR2 is LQKENI. With 1 base removed from V and 0 bases from J, the gap between germline ends came to 10 bases. The CDR3 is 16 amino acids. CDR3 sequence reads: CASSPRQDLSNQPQHF. CDR3 DNA sequence: TGTGCCAGCTCACCACGACAGGACCTTAGCAATCAGCCCCAGCATTTT.

CDR3 protein: CASSPASGRGTDTQYF. DNA for the CDR3: TGTGCCAGCAGCCCCGCCAGCGGGAGAGGTACAGATACGCAGTATTTT. The chain joins TRBV9 to TRBJ2-3, with TRBD2 matching 8 bases. With V trimmed by 4 bases and J by 3 bases, 10 bases remained unmatched. The germline CDR1 and CDR2 sequences are SGDLS and YYNGEE. The CDR3 is made up of 16 amino acids.

The chain uses TRBV12-5 and TRBJ1-2; the D gene is possibly TRBD1 (6 bases). Trimming removed 6 bases at V and 2 bases at J, with 10 bases between. The CDR3 length is 13 residues. Germline V lookup: CDR1 LGHNT, CDR2 FRNRAP. CDR3 sequence (DNA): TGTGCTAGTGGATCTACAGGGAACTATGGCTACACCTTC. This gives the protein CASGSTGNYGYTF.

The chain combines TRBV6-1 with TRBJ2-5; 7 bases line up with TRBD2. The DNA end is more similar to TRBJ2-7, so the J call may be wrong. The CDR3 totals 17 residues. CDR1 and CDR2 from the germline V gene are MNHNS and SASEGT. The CDR3: CASSEVRPGLRTYEQYF. The CDR3 bases are TGTGCCAGCAGTGAAGTTCGTCCGGGACTACGTACCTACGAGCAGTACTTC.

This rearrangement joins TRBV5-1 to TRBJ1-1, with unresolved D. The V and J ends lost 5 bases and 0 bases respectively, with 11 bases between them. The CDR3 is 14 residues long. CDR1 is SGHRS and CDR2 is YFSETQ in the germline V gene. The CDR3 DNA reads as TGCGCCAGCAGGCGCGACATAGTGAACACTGAAGCTTTCTTT. As protein: CASRRDIVNTEAFF.